These 14 T cell receptor beta chains were all obtained from the same sample, sequenced in a study of blood T cells in healthy people across ages. Alongside a J-beta primer mix, a sample-barcoded 5' primer served in a second PCR lasting roughly 6 to 12 cycles. In TCRdb, the 5' RACE reads were re-called with MiXCR into one record per CDR3 protein. Of some 860,000 distinct CDR3 sequences in the sample, just over 55% were seen once. The sequencing sample was made of blood. The receptors were gathered from a man aged 35 to 55 in good health.

This clonotype was observed once. V is TRBV29-1 and J is TRBJ2-3, with TRBD1 matching over 8 bases. V shed 6 bases and J 1 base; nucleotides not matched to a gene: 6. CDR1 is SQVTM and CDR2 is ANQGSEA in the germline V gene. This CDR3 contains 14 residues. The CDR3 nucleotides are TGCAGCGTCGGACAGGGAACGGGCACAGATACGCAGTATTTT. This encodes CSVGQGTGTDTQYF.

This clonotype was seen just once. The chain carries TRBV15 and TRBJ2-6, with 7 bases matching TRBD2. The trim removed 5 bases at V and 2 bases at J, leaving 6 bases unmatched. CDR3 length equals 16 residues. CDR1 is LNHNV and CDR2 is YYDKDF in the germline V gene (reference sequence). The CDR3, as DNA: TGTGCCACCAGCTATAGGGGAGGGGCTGGGGCCAACGTCCTGACTTTC. This encodes CATSYRGGAGANVLTF.

J is TRBJ2-3 and V is TRBV6-4; D not certain. CDR1 and CDR2 from the germline V gene are MRHNA and SNTAGT. V was pared by 5 bases and J by 3 bases, with 18 bases between. The CDR3 runs 16 residues. The chain's CDR3 is CASSLTYSATTDTQYF. DNA of the CDR3: TGTGCCAGCAGTTTAACGTACAGCGCCACGACAGATACGCAGTATTTT.

In the case of this clonotype: Relative to the germline gene, one junction end is altered; a read error may explain this. The chain carries TRBV4-2 and TRBJ2-6, with D perhaps given as TRBD1 or TRBD2 (5 bases each). The CDR3 consists of 18 residues. From germline, CDR1 is LGHNA and CDR2 YNFKEQ. The CDR3 loop is CAGSQEMIWGTGANVLTF. CDR3 in DNA: TGTGCCGGCAGCCAAGAAATGATCTGGGGGACTGGGGCCAACGTCCTGACTTTC.

This sequence joins TRBV7-6 and TRBJ2-3, with 8 bases aligning to TRBD1. The V and J ends lost 5 bases and 0 bases, in that order; junction bases with no gene match: 7. The CDR3 has 16 amino acids. Germline CDR1 reads SGHVS; CDR2 reads FNYEAQ. The CDR3 loop is CASSLLRDRSTDTQYF. The DNA for the CDR3 is TGTGCCAGCAGCCTTTTGCGGGACAGGAGCACAGATACGCAGTATTTT.

This clonotype was seen only a few times. The genes are TRBV29-1 and TRBJ2-1; 10 positions match TRBD2. V shed 4 bases, J shed 7 bases, and the junction held 7 bases outside the gene matches. The CDR3 contains 14 residues. Germline assignment: CDR1 SQVTM and CDR2 ANQGSEA. In DNA form, the CDR3 reads TGCAGCGTTGCCGAAGCGGGGGGGCCAAATGAGCAGTTCTTC. Translating gives CSVAEAGGPNEQFF.

The chain uses TRBV6-2 or TRBV6-3 and TRBJ2-3; the D gene is possibly TRBD2 (6 bases). There are 17 residues in the CDR3. The germline V gene has CDR1 MNHEY and CDR2 SVGEGT. The germline V and J ends were trimmed by 0 bases and 2 bases, with 15 bases remaining between them. CDR3 in amino acids: CASSYSRKAGLTDTQYF. CDR3 sequence (DNA): TGTGCCAGCAGTTACTCTCGCAAAGCGGGCCTCACAGATACGCAGTATTTT.

With respect to this clonotype: A junction end diverges from the germline sequence, so it may reflect a read error. The V gene is TRBV7-2, the J gene TRBJ2-3, with D possibly TRBD2 on 5 matching bases. Germline V gene lookup returns CDR1 SGHTA and CDR2 FQGNSA. CDR3 size: 15 residues. This CDR3 reads CASRLRRTSTDTQYF. Here the CDR3 DNA reads TGTGCCAGCCGCTTAAGGAGGACTAGCACAGATACGCAGTATTTT.

This clonotype occurred once. The V and J genes are TRBV9 and TRBJ2-6, with TRBD2 as a possible D gene (5 bases). This CDR3 has 16 amino acids. Germline loops: CDR1 SGDLS, CDR2 YYNGEE. V lost 4 bases to trimming and J lost 4 bases, with 15 bases between them. This chain's CDR3 is CASSPGLRSGANVLTF. The CDR3 DNA reads as TGTGCCAGCAGCCCCGGACTGAGGTCCGGGGCCAACGTCCTGACTTTC.

J is TRBJ2-1 and V is TRBV6-5, with TRBD1 matching over 10 bases. Per the germline V gene, CDR1 is MNHEY and CDR2 is SVGAGI. V dropped 0 bases and J dropped 7; count of bases not matched to a gene: 9. The CDR3 loop spans 17 amino acids. The CDR3 DNA follows: TGTGCCAGCAGTTACTCTTATCCCGGGACAGGGGTAAATGAGCAGTTCTTC. Protein: CASSYSYPGTGVNEQFF.

V usage is TRBV18 and J usage is TRBJ2-1, with 11 bases lining up with TRBD2. The CDR3 runs 16 residues. J gave up 8 bases and V 0 bases, and 6 bases lay outside the gene matches. Germline CDR1 and CDR2: KGHSH and LQKENI. The chain's CDR3 is CASSPPVTSGSDEQFF. The CDR3 nucleotides read TGTGCCAGCTCACCACCGGTAACTAGCGGGAGCGATGAGCAGTTCTTC.

The CDR3 here is CASTPAGSVRQTQYF. The CDR3 region has the DNA TGTGCCAGCACCCCGGCGGGGTCGGTAAGGCAGACCCAGTACTTC. V is TRBV12-3 or TRBV12-4 and J is TRBJ2-5; perhaps TRBD2 as D (6 bases). The CDR3 sequence is 15 residues long. V was shortened by 7 bases and J by 6 bases, with 21 bases between the two germline ends.

This clonotype was observed a few times. The chain employs TRBV6-2 or TRBV6-3 and TRBJ2-1, with D hard to call. Per germline, CDR1 MNHEY and CDR2 SVGEGT. This CDR3 comprises 16 residues. Trimming cost V 2 bases and J 2 bases, with 13 bases left between them. CDR3 nucleotides: TGTGCCAGCAGTTACCCCAGTGGGGTTACCTACAATGAGCAGTTCTTC. It encodes CASSYPSGVTYNEQFF.

The table lists this clonotype with a few counts. The chain has TRBV6-5 and TRBJ2-4, with 9 bases that match TRBD1. The J call may not be correct, given that the DNA end is closer to TRBJ2-7. CDR3 length: 14 amino acids. CDR1 is MNHEY and CDR2 is SVGAGI in the germline V gene. CDR3 region: CASSGGQGRGEQYF. The CDR3 DNA reads TGTGCCAGCAGTGGGGGACAGGGCAGAGGCGAGCAGTACTTC.